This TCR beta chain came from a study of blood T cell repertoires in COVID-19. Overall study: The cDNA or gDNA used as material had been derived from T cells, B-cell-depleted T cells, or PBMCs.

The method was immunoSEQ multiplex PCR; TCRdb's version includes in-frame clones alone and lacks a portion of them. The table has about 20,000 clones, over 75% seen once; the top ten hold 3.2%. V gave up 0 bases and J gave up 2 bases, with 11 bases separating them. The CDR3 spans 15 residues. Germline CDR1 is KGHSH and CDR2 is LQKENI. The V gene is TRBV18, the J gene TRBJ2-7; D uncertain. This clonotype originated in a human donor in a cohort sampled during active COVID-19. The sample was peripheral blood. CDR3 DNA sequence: TGTGCCAGCTCACCACCGTTAGCATCGGCCTACGAGCAGTACTTC. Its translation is CASSPPLASAYEQYF.